What follows is one T cell receptor beta chain and its context. In the authors' workflow: Estimates of nucleated cell counts were drawn from the amplification of reference gene primers. Some clones are missing from TCRdb's copy, which holds only in-frame ones; the method was immunoSEQ multiplex PCR. V and J calls and clone size are given by that table; D and trimming were obtained from the DNA. The table includes around 190,000 clones, roughly 80% detected once. The sample originates from a study of blood T cell repertoires in COVID-19. On the study more broadly: Sample material is recorded as cDNA or gDNA derived from T cells, B-cell-depleted T cells, or PBMCs.

The V and J ends lost 1 base and 2 bases, in that order; junction bases with no gene match: 11. Germline values: CDR1 LGHNA, CDR2 YNFKEQ. The CDR3 length is 17 residues. Sequenced sample: peripheral blood. This receptor was taken from a man in his 60s with acute or convalescent COVID-19. This chain links TRBV4-2 with TRBJ2-7; 7 bases match TRBD2. This chain's CDR3 is CASSQGIGLVGTYEQYF. CDR3 nucleotides: TGTGCCAGCAGCCAAGGGATTGGACTAGTCGGTACCTACGAGCAGTACTTC.